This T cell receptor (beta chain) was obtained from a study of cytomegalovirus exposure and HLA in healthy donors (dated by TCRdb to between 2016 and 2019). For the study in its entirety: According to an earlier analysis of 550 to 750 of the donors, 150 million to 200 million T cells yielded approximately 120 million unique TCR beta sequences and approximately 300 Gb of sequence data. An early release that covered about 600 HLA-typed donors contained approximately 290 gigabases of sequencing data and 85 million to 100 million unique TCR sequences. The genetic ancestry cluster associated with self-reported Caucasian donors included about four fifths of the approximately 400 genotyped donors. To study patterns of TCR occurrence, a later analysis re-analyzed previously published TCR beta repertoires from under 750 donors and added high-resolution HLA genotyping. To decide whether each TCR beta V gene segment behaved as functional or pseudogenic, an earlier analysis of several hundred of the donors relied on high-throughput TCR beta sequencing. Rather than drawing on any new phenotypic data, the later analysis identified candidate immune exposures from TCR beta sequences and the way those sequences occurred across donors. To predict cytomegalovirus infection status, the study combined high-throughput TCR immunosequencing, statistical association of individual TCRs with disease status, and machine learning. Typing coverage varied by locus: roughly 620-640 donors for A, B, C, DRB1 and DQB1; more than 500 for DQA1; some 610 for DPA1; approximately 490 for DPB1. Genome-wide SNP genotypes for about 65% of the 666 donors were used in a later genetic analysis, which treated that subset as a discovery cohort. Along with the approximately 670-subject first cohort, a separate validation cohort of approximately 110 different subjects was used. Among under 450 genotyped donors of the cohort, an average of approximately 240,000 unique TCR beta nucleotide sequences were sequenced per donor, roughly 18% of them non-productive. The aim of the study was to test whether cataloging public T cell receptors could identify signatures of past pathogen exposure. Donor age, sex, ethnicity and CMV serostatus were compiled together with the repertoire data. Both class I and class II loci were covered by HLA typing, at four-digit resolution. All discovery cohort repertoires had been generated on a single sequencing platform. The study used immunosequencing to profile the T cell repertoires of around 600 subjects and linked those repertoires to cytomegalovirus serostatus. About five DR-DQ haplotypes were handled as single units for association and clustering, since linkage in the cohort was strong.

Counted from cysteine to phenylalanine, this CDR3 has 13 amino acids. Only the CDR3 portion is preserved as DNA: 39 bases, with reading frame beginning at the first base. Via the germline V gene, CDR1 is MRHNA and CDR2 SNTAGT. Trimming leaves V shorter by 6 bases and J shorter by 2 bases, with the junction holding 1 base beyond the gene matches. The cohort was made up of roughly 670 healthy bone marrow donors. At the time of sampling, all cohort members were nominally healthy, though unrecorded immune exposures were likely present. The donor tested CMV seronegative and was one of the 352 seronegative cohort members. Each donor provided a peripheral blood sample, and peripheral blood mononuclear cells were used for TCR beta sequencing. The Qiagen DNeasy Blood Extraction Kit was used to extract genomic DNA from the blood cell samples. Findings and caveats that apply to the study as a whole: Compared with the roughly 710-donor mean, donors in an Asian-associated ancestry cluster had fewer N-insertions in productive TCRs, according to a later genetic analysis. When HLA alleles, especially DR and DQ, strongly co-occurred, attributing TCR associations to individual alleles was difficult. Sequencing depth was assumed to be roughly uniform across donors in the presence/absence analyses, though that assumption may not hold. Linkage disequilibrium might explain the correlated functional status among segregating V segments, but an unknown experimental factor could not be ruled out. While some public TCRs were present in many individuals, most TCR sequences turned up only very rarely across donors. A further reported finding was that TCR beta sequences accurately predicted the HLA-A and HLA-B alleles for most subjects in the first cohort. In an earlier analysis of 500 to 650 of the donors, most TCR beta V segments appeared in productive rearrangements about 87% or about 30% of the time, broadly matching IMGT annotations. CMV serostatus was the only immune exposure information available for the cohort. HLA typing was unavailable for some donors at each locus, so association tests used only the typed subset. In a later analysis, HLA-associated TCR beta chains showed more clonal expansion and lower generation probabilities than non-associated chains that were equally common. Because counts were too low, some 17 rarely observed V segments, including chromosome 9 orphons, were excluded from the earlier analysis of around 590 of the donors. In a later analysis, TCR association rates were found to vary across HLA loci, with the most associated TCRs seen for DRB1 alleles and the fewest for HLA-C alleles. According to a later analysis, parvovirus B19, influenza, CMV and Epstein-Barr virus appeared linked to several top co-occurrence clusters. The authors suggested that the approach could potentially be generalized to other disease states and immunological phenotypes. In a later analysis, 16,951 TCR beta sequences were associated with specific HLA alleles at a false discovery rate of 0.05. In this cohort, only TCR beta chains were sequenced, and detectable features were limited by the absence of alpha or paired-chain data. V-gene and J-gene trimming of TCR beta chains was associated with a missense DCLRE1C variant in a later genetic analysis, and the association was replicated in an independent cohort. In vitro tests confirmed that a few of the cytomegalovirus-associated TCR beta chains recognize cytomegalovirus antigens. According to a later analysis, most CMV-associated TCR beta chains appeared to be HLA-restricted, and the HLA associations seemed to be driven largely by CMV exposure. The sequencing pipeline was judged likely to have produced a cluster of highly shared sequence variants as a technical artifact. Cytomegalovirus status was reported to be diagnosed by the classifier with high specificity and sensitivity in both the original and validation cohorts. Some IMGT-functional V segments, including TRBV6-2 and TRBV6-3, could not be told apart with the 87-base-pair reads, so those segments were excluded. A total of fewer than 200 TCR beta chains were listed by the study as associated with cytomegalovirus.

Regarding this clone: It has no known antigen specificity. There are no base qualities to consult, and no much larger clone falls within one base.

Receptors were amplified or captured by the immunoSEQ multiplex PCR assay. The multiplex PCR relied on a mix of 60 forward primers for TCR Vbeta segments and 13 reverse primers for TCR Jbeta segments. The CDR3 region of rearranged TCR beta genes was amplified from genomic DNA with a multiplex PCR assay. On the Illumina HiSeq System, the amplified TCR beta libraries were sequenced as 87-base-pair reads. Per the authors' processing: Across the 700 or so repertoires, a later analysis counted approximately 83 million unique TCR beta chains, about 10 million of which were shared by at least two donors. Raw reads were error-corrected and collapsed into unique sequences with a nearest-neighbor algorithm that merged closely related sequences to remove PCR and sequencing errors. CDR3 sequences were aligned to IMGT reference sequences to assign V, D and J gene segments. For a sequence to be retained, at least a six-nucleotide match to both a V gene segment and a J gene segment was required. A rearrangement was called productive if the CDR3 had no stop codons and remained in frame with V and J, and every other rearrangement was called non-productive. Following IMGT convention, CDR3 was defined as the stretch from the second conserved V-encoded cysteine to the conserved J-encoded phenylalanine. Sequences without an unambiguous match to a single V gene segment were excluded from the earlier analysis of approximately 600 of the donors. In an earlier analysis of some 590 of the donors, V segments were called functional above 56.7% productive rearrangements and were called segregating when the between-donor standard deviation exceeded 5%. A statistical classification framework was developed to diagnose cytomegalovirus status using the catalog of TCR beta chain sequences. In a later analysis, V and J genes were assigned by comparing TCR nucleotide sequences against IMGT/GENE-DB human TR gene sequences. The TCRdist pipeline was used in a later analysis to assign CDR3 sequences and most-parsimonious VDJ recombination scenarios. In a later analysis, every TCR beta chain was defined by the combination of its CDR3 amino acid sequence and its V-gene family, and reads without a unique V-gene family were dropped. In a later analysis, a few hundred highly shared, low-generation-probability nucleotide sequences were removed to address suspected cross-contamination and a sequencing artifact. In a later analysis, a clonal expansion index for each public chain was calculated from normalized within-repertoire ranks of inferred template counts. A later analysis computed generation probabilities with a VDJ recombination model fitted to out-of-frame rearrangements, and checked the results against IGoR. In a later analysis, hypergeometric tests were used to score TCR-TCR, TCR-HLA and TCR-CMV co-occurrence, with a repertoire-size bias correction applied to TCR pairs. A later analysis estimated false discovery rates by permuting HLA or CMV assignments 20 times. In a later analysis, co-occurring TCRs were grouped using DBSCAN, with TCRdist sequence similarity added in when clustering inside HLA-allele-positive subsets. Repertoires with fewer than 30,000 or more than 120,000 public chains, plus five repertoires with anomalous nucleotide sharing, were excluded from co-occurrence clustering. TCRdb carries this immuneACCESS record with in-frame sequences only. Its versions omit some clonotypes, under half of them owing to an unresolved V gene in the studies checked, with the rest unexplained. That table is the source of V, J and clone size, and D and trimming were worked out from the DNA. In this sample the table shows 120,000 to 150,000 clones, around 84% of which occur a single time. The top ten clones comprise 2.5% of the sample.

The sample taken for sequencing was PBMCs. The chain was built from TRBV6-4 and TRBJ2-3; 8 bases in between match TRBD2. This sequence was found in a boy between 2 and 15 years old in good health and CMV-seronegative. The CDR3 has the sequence CASSGRATDTQYF. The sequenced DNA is TGTGCCAGCAGCGGGAGGGCCACAGATACGCAGTATTTT.